This T cell receptor beta chain was recovered during a study of blood T cell repertoires in COVID-19. Study information: COVID-19 samples, acute and convalescent, were from the United States, Italy and Spain.

Original analysis: Amplification of reference gene primers was used by the study to estimate nucleated cell counts. Produced via immunoSEQ multiplex PCR; TCRdb's table is partial and in-frame only. That table supplies the V and J calls and clone size; D and trimming were determined from the DNA. The sample contains 300,000 to 450,000 clones, 70% to 90% of which appear only once. Germline CDR1 and CDR2: MNHEY and SMNVEV (reference sequence). The CDR3 has 16 amino acids. Trimming pared 6 bases from V and 0 bases from J, leaving 14 bases between. This chain joins TRBV27 and TRBJ1-4; maybe TRBD1 (6 bases). Sequencing was performed on peripheral blood. This clonotype was obtained from a human donor in a cohort sampled during active COVID-19. In DNA, the CDR3 is TGTGCCAGCAGCCCCGGGACACTAACAACTAATGAAAAACTGTTTTTT. It translates to CASSPGTLTTNEKLFF.